This TCR beta chain came from a study of vaccination and CD4 T cells after COVID-19. In its sample, this clonotype was seen a few times. Its antigen remains unidentified. The CDR3 is 14 residues long. Between the trimmed V and J ends, which lost 4 bases and 0 bases, there was a span of 12 bases. Germline-derived CDR1 and CDR2 are SQVTM and ANQGSEA. Cultured CD4+ T cell DNA was sequenced using the Oncomine TCR Beta short-read assay. TCRdb called the PCR reads again in MiXCR, with one record for every CDR3 protein. The table has approximately 16,000 distinct CDR3 sequences, 30% to 45% seen once. Indicated treatment: approximately 10-day PBMC culture with coronavirus spike peptide pools or control peptides (ViraFEST assay). Positive PCR dates covered March to December 2020, before US Alpha, Beta and Delta variants. With fresh IL-2 medium, half the medium was replaced on days 3 and 7.

The specimen was cultured CD4+ T cells from blood. The receptor's source is a human donor with COVID-19. This chain connects TRBV29-1 to TRBJ1-2; D ambiguous. As DNA, the CDR3 is TGCAGCGTTGCGAGTGACACGACTAACTATGGCTACACCTTC. Amino acids: CSVASDTTNYGYTF.